The source of this T cell receptor beta chain is a study of blood T cells in healthy people across ages. Then a second PCR, running roughly 7 to 11 cycles, was carried out with a sample-barcoded 5' primer and a J-beta primer mix. Each cDNA molecule, via a template-switch adaptor with 12 random nucleotides, was tagged. Each of the samples gave a minimum of 3 million paired-end reads that contained CDR3. Using its own MiXCR run on the 5' RACE reads, TCRdb lists one record per CDR3 protein. Among about 320,000 distinct CDR3 sequences listed, 27% were seen once. The CDR3 length is 16 residues. With 7 bases removed from V and 0 bases from J, the gap between germline ends came to 16 bases. Per germline, CDR1 MNHEY and CDR2 SVGEGT. As regards this clonotype: What it binds is unknown.

General study points: Long-lived donors exceeded aged donors in naive CD4+ cells and diversity. Bulk PBMC profiling left naive and antigen-experienced comparisons inconclusive.

Sample: blood. This TCR came from a woman in her 70s in good health. The genes are TRBV6-2 or TRBV6-3 and TRBJ2-1; no reliable D call. CDR3 loop: CASNRASRSSYNEQFF. DNA of the CDR3: TGTGCCAGCAACCGGGCCTCCCGGAGCTCCTACAATGAGCAGTTCTTC.